The next 25 T cell receptor beta chains were all read from a single sample in a study of T cells after yellow fever vaccination (dated by TCRdb to 2018 to 2020). The treatment or condition tag for this specimen amounts to: live attenuated yellow fever vaccine strain. The library was produced with 5' RACE. Instrument on record: Illumina HiSeq 2500. TCRdb trimmed public reads at Q25 via fastp, called clones via MiXCR and kept in-frame beta chains. Each CDR3 protein appears once, grouped with its most common genes and DNA. A total of about 85,000 distinct CDR3 sequences appear in this sample, roughly 14% of them only once. The ten largest make up about 22% of the sample. The sequenced sample was CD8+ T cells not binding an NS4B(214-222) dextramer, sorted from PBMCs, obtained about 21 days after the first yellow fever vaccination. What this sample's cell subset or site label stands for: NS4B epitope dextramer-negative CD8 T cells. These receptors all stem from a man aged 18-30 years who received the YFV17D yellow fever vaccine.

This clonotype was seen at least ten times. The chain is built from TRBV29-1 and TRBJ2-2; the match to TRBD1 covers 9 bases. The CDR3 totals 16 residues. CDR1 is SQVTM and CDR2 is ANQGSEA in the germline V gene. V was pared by 7 bases and J by 5 bases, with 14 bases of the junction left unmatched. CDR3 in DNA: TGCAGCGCTAAAATCCGGGACAGGGTAACTACCGGGGAGCTGTTTTTT. Encoded protein: CSAKIRDRVTTGELFF.

This clonotype was recorded a few times. V gene TRBV29-1 combines with J gene TRBJ1-1; D remains ambiguous. CDR1 SQVTM and CDR2 ANQGSEA come from the germline V gene. There are 12 residues in the CDR3. V was cut by 8 bases and J by 1 base, with 11 bases left in between. Written as DNA, the CDR3 is TGCAGCTACTGCGAGGGGAACACTGAAGCTTTCTTT. It yields the protein CSYCEGNTEAFF.

This clonotype was found many times. This chain uses TRBV6-2 or TRBV6-3 with TRBJ2-7; D gene ambiguous. Germline CDR1 MNHEY, CDR2 SVGEGT. V lost 6 bases and J 1 base, leaving 22 bases between the germline ends. This CDR3 spans 17 amino acids. The CDR3 nucleotides are TGTGCCAGCAGCCCCCGACGTAATATGTTGGAGTCCTACGAGCAGTACGTC. It codes for CASSPRRNMLESYEQYV.

This clonotype was seen a few times. V is TRBV6-5 and J is TRBJ2-3; D is unresolved. The CDR3 is 12 residues long. V was trimmed by 5 bases and J by 5 bases, leaving 8 bases between them. The V gene's germline CDR1 is MNHEY and CDR2 SVGAGI. The CDR3 region has the DNA TGTGCCAGCAGTCCTGACGAAGATACGCAGTATTTT. This translates into CASSPDEDTQYF.

This clonotype came up a few times. This sequence joins TRBV6-5 and TRBJ1-1; D uncertain. The V end lost 0 bases, the J end lost 1 base, and 6 bases lay between the germline ends. Germline V gives CDR1 MNHEY, CDR2 SVGAGI. CDR3 length equals 14 residues. The CDR3 DNA is TGTGCCAGCAGTTACTCGACGTCGAACACTGAAGCTTTCTTT. Its protein is CASSYSTSNTEAFF.

This clonotype occurred a few times. The chain uses TRBV12-3 or TRBV12-4 and TRBJ1-1; D gene uncertain. Trimming stripped 4 bases from V and 6 bases from J, with 3 bases between. CDR3 length: 10 residues. The CDR3 DNA reads TGTGCCAGCAGTTGGGCTGAAGCTTTCTTT. It is translated as CASSWAEAFF.

Many counts were recorded for this clonotype. The chain carries TRBV7-2 and TRBJ2-2; D perhaps matches TRBD1 (6 bases). The CDR3 is made up of 17 amino acids. Germline loops: CDR1 SGHTA, CDR2 FQGNSA. Trimming took 4 bases from V and 3 from J, leaving 18 bases between them. The CDR3 loop is CASSSPDGGWYTGELFF. CDR3 nucleotides: TGTGCCAGCAGCTCCCCAGATGGGGGCTGGTACACCGGGGAGCTGTTTTTT.

The gene calls are TRBV6-1 and TRBJ2-7; TRBD2 matches at 10 bases. The germline V gene has CDR1 MNHNS and CDR2 SASEGT. The CDR3 contains 14 residues. This CDR3 reads CVSSPTSGNYEQYV. In DNA form, the CDR3 reads TGTGTCAGCAGCCCAACTAGCGGGAACTACGAGCAGTACGTC.

The sample holds a few counts of this clonotype. This sequence joins TRBV29-1 and TRBJ2-5, with a tentative D call TRBD2 (7 bases). V gave up 6 bases and J gave up 2 bases, with 16 bases separating them. Germline V CDR1 and CDR2: SQVTM, ANQGSEA. The CDR3 is made up of 14 amino acids. The CDR3 DNA sequence: TGCAGCGTCTCGGGGCGGGGGCCACAAGAGACCCAGTACTTC. Its translation is CSVSGRGPQETQYF.

This clonotype appeared a few times. V usage is TRBV11-2 and J usage is TRBJ2-3; 9 bases are shared with TRBD2. Germline V CDR1 and CDR2: SGHAT, FQNNGV. This CDR3 is built from 16 residues. J lost 3 bases, V lost 2 bases, and 6 bases had no gene match. For the CDR3, the DNA is TGTGCCAGCAGCTTATTTAGCGGGGGAGATACAGATACGCAGTATTTT. The encoded protein is CASSLFSGGDTDTQYF.

A single count supports this clonotype. The V and J genes are TRBV7-2 and TRBJ2-7, with 8 bases identical to TRBD1. Trimming at V came to 4 bases and at J to 4 bases, leaving 3 bases not matched to a gene. The CDR3 sequence is 13 residues long. The V gene's germline CDR1 is SGHTA and CDR2 FQGNSA. CDR3 in amino acids: CASSSDRGYEQYF. The DNA of the CDR3 is TGTGCCAGCAGCTCCGACAGGGGATACGAGCAGTACTTC.

The CDR3: CASSLAYRGGTEAFF. Here the CDR3 DNA reads TGTGCCAGCAGTTTAGCCTACAGGGGGGGCACTGAAGCTTTCTTT. The J gene is TRBJ1-1, the V gene TRBV27; 8 bases line up with TRBD1. Trimming cost V 2 bases and J 4 bases; bases outside gene matches: 6. The V gene's germline CDR1 is MNHEY and CDR2 SMNVEV (reference sequence). This CDR3 has 15 amino acids.

V usage is TRBV10-3 and J usage is TRBJ2-7, with D possibly matching TRBD1 (5 bases). The ends were cut back, 5 bases at V and 3 bases at J, with 11 bases in the middle. Germline values: CDR1 ENHRY, CDR2 SYGVKD. There are 13 residues in the CDR3. CDR3 residues: CAISPGSDYEQYF. CDR3 sequence (DNA): TGTGCCATCAGTCCAGGGTCCGACTACGAGCAGTACTTC.

This clonotype was detected ten times or more. The CDR3 loop reads CASSFVAGGRDLDTQYF. The CDR3 DNA follows: TGTGCCAGCAGCTTTGTAGCGGGGGGGAGAGATTTGGATACGCAGTATTTT. This chain joins TRBV13 and TRBJ2-3; 11 bases are shared with TRBD2. This CDR3 contains 17 residues. V shed 3 bases, J shed 6 bases, and the junction held 11 bases outside the gene matches. The germline V gene has CDR1 PRHDT and CDR2 FYEKMQ (reference sequence).

The rearrangement joins TRBV6-1 to TRBJ2-1; D remains ambiguous. This CDR3 is built from 15 residues. Germline CDR1 MNHNS, CDR2 SASEGT. V lost 1 base and J 2 bases, leaving 9 bases between the germline ends. This CDR3 is CASSEGASPYNEQFF. DNA of the CDR3: TGTGCCAGCAGTGAAGGGGCGAGCCCCTACAATGAGCAGTTCTTC.

This clonotype showed up just a few times. The CDR3 DNA is TGTGCCAGTAGTATAATAGGGGTCACTGAAGCTTTCTTT. Translating it yields CASSIIGVTEAFF. V gene TRBV19 combines with J gene TRBJ1-1, with a tentative D call TRBD1 (5 bases). This CDR3 spans 13 amino acids. Trimming removed 2 bases from V and 4 bases from J, with 8 bases in between. The germline gives CDR1 LNHDA, CDR2 SQIVND (reference sequence).

The chain uses TRBV9 and TRBJ1-1; no clear D. Germline V gives CDR1 SGDLS, CDR2 YYNGEE. V shed 2 bases and J shed 1 base, with 9 bases lying between them. The CDR3 consists of 14 residues. The CDR3 sequence is CASSVQDENTEAFF. The CDR3 coding sequence is TGTGCCAGCAGCGTCCAGGACGAGAACACTGAAGCTTTCTTT.

This clonotype was counted a few times. J is TRBJ1-2 and V is TRBV4-1; no reliable D call. CDR1 and CDR2 (germline): MGHRA, YSYEKL. Trimming pared 3 bases from V and 2 bases from J, leaving 10 bases between. CDR3 size: 14 residues. This CDR3 is CASSHPGENYGYTF. CDR3 sequence (DNA): TGCGCCAGCAGCCACCCCGGGGAGAACTATGGCTACACCTTC.

The sample holds many counts of this clonotype. The J gene is TRBJ1-2, the V gene TRBV5-1; weak D call: TRBD1 (6 bases). There are 14 residues in the CDR3. Trimming took 3 bases from V and 4 from J, leaving 13 bases between them. CDR1 is SGHRS, CDR2 YFSETQ, per germline. CDR3 protein: CASSSRDTFYGYTF. The CDR3 region has the DNA TGCGCCAGCAGCTCCCGGGACACCTTCTATGGCTACACCTTC.

This clonotype was detected ten times or more. The CDR3 DNA reads TGTGCCAGCAGCCCCCGCCAGGGGGTTTTTCATGAGCAGTTCTTC. Amino acids: CASSPRQGVFHEQFF. This sequence joins TRBV7-6 and TRBJ2-1; 7 bases fit TRBD1. This CDR3 is 15 amino acids long. The V gene end was trimmed by 5 bases and the J gene end by 8 bases; junction bases not matched to a gene: 12. Germline CDR1 is SGHVS and CDR2 is FNYEAQ.

This clonotype turned up a few times. This rearrangement joins TRBV9 to TRBJ1-1; perhaps TRBD1 as D (6 bases). Trimming removed 3 bases at V and 1 base at J, with 19 bases between. The CDR3 is 17 residues long. Germline values: CDR1 SGDLS, CDR2 YYNGEE. The CDR3 coding sequence is TGTGCCAGCAGCGCCCCAGGGAGGGGAGGGGGGAACACTGAAGCTTTCTTT. This sequence encodes CASSAPGRGGGNTEAFF.

V gene TRBV12-3 or TRBV12-4 combines with J gene TRBJ2-3; 8 bases are shared with TRBD2. The CDR3 has 17 amino acids. The V gene end was trimmed by 3 bases and the J gene end by 0 bases; junction bases not matched to a gene: 8. CDR3 coding DNA: TGTGCCAGCAGTTTTCGGGGCGGGGGGCCGAGCACAGATACGCAGTATTTT. Translation gives CASSFRGGGPSTDTQYF.

This clonotype was seen repeatedly, ten times or more. V and J are TRBV5-1 and TRBJ2-3; 13 bases match TRBD2. CDR3 size: 16 residues. From germline, CDR1 is SGHRS and CDR2 YFSETQ. J gave up 1 base and V 4 bases, and 3 bases lay outside the gene matches. The CDR3 is CASSPGLAGGTDTQYF. DNA of the CDR3: TGCGCCAGCAGCCCCGGACTAGCGGGGGGCACAGATACGCAGTATTTT. The complete variable domain, with remaining parts taken from reference TRBV5-1 and TRBJ2-3, reads KAGVTQTPRYLIKTRGQQVTLSCSPISGHRSVSWYQQTPGQGLQFLFEYFSETQRNKGNFPGRFSGRQFSNSRSEMNVSTLELGDSALYLCASSPGLAGGTDTQYFGPGTRLTVL.

In its sample, this clonotype was seen a few times. CDR3 sequence reads: CSARRGPRPQHF. The CDR3 nucleotides are TGCAGTGCTAGAAGGGGCCCACGGCCCCAGCATTTT. The chain combines TRBV20-1 with TRBJ1-5; possible D gene TRBD1, 5 bases. Between the trimmed V and J ends, which lost 2 bases and 9 bases, there was a span of 11 bases. CDR1 is DFQATT and CDR2 is SNEGSKA in the germline V gene (reference sequence). The length of the CDR3 is 12 residues.

The chain links TRBV9 to TRBJ1-2; D remains ambiguous. The length of the CDR3 is 12 residues. The germline V and J ends were trimmed by 4 bases and 4 bases, with 8 bases remaining between them. The V gene's germline CDR1 is SGDLS and CDR2 YYNGEE. The CDR3 DNA reads TGTGCCAGCAGCCGTCTGGTCTATGGCTACACCTTC. It encodes CASSRLVYGYTF.